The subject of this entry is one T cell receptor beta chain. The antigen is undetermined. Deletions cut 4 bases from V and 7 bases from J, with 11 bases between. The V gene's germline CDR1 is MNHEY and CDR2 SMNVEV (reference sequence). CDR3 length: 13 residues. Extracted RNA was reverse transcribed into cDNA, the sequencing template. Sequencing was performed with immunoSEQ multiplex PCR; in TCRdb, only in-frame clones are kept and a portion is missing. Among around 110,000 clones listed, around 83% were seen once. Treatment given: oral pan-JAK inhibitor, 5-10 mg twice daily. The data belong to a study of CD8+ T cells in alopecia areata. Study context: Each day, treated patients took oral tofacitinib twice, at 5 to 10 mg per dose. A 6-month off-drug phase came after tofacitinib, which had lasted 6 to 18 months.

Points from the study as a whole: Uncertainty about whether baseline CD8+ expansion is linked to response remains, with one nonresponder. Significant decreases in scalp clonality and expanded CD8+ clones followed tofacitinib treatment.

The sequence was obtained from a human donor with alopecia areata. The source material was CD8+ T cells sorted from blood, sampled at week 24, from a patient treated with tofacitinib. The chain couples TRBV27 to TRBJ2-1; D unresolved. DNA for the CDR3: TGTGCCAGCAGTTACTCTGACTGGAATGAGCAGTTCTTC. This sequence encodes CASSYSDWNEQFF.